The 29 T cell receptor beta chains below were found in one sample sequenced in a study of blood T cell repertoires in COVID-19. Sequencing was performed with immunoSEQ multiplex PCR; in TCRdb, only in-frame clones are kept and a portion is missing. Of around 260,000 clones in the sample, approximately 81% were seen once. The specimen was peripheral blood. These receptor sequences come from a man aged 55 to 70 with acute or convalescent COVID-19.

CDR3 amino acids: CASSINGQGVYAEAFF. For the CDR3, the DNA is TGTGCCAGTAGTATAAATGGACAGGGTGTGTACGCTGAAGCTTTCTTT. The chain links TRBV19 to TRBJ1-1; 8 bases are a match to TRBD1. The CDR3 is 16 residues long. CDR1 and CDR2 (germline): LNHDA, SQIVND (reference sequence). Unmatched junction bases numbered 11, after V lost 2 bases and J lost 6 bases.

V usage is TRBV10-3 and J usage is TRBJ2-6; the D gene is possibly TRBD1 (5 bases). CDR3 length: 13 amino acids. V shed 7 bases and J shed 4 bases, with 8 bases lying between them. The germline V gene encodes CDR1 ENHRY and CDR2 SYGVKD. For the CDR3, the DNA is TGTGCCATCAAAGGGGTCGGGGCCAACGTCCTGACTTTC. Protein product: CAIKGVGANVLTF.

The rearrangement joins TRBV11-3 to TRBJ2-2; tentative D call: TRBD2 (7 bases). V dropped 5 bases and J dropped 7 bases, with 17 bases sitting between them. This CDR3 is 15 amino acids long. Germline V gene data show CDR1 as SGHNT and CDR2 as YENEEA. CDR3 in DNA: TGTGCCAGCAGCCCCGGGGGAGGGGACATCGGGGAGCTGTTTTTT. Protein sequence: CASSPGGGDIGELFF.

The chain combines TRBV4-3 with TRBJ2-1; D is uncertain. This CDR3 comprises 12 residues. Germline V lookup: CDR1 LGHNA, CDR2 YSLEER. Trimming stripped 4 bases from V and 5 bases from J, with 6 bases between. CDR3 amino acids: CASSREHNEQFF. In DNA, the CDR3 is TGCGCCAGCAGCCGTGAGCACAATGAGCAGTTCTTC.

The gene calls are TRBV12-3 or TRBV12-4 and TRBJ2-7; a possible D gene is TRBD2 (5 bases). CDR3 size: 13 residues. V lost 7 bases and J lost 3, with 13 bases in between. The chain's CDR3 is CASTRGLGYEQYF. The DNA of the CDR3 is TGTGCCAGCACACGAGGGTTGGGCTACGAGCAGTACTTC.

J is TRBJ1-1 and V is TRBV2; TRBD1 matches 9 bases. The CDR3 consists of 13 residues. The germline gives CDR1 SNHLY, CDR2 FYNNEI. With 7 bases clipped from V and 5 bases from J, the junction kept 5 bases outside the gene matches. The CDR3 is CASIRQGVTEAFF. CDR3 coding DNA: TGTGCCAGCATAAGACAGGGGGTAACTGAAGCTTTCTTT.

This clone has a single count. The V and J genes are TRBV13 and TRBJ1-1; weak D call: TRBD1 (5 bases). The germline V gene has CDR1 PRHDT and CDR2 FYEKMQ (reference sequence). The length of the CDR3 is 15 residues. V was pared by 0 bases and J by 5 bases, with 13 bases between. This chain's CDR3 is CASSLGTAKVTEAFF. CDR3 nucleotides: TGTGCCAGCAGCTTAGGGACAGCCAAAGTGACTGAAGCTTTCTTT.

Notes on this clone: A junction boundary mismatches the germline segment, possibly from a read error. The V and J genes are TRBV5-1 and TRBJ1-2; D is unresolved. This CDR3 is built from 12 residues. CDR1 is SGHRS, CDR2 YFSETQ, per germline. The CDR3 region is CASSSLTESLNF. The CDR3 DNA reads as TGCGCCAGCAGCTCGCTAACGGAGAGTCTAAACTTC. The whole variable domain, filled in from reference TRBV5-1 and TRBJ1-2, reads KAGVTQTPRYLIKTRGQQVTLSCSPISGHRSVSWYQQTPGQGLQFLFEYFSETQRNKGNFPGRFSGRQFSNSRSEMNVSTLELGDSALYLCASSSLTESLNFGSGTRLTVV.

The rearrangement joins TRBV11-1 to TRBJ2-1, with TRBD2 as a possible D gene (5 bases). From germline, CDR1 is SGHAT and CDR2 FQDESV (reference sequence). With 2 bases removed from V and 0 bases from J, the gap between germline ends came to 11 bases. The CDR3 covers 16 residues. The CDR3: CASSLQGSPSYNEQFF. The CDR3 DNA reads TGTGCCAGCAGCTTACAAGGGAGCCCCTCCTACAATGAGCAGTTCTTC. Drawing the rest from reference TRBV11-1 and TRBJ2-1, the complete variable domain is EAEVAQSPRYKITEKSQAVAFWCDPISGHATLYWYRQILGQGPELLVQFQDESVVDDSQLPKDRFSAERLKGVDSTLKIQPAELGDSAMYLCASSLQGSPSYNEQFFGPGTRLTVL.

The chain carries TRBV4-1 and TRBJ1-3; 8 positions agree with TRBD1. V was pared by 1 base and J by 1 base, with 6 bases of the junction left unmatched. The V gene's germline CDR1 is MGHRA and CDR2 YSYEKL. This CDR3 contains 17 residues. The CDR3: CASSQAGQVWSGNTIYF. CDR3 nucleotides: TGCGCCAGCAGCCAAGCGGGACAGGTCTGGTCTGGAAACACCATATATTTT.

V usage is TRBV5-1 and J usage is TRBJ2-2; 8 bases fit TRBD1. Trimming took 0 bases from V and 8 from J; bases not matched to a gene: 18. This CDR3 has 19 amino acids. The V gene's germline CDR1 is SGHRS and CDR2 YFSETQ. The CDR3 protein is CASSLEPREGPGTGGELFF. Written as DNA, the CDR3 is TGCGCCAGCAGCTTGGAACCCCGAGAAGGCCCCGGGACAGGAGGGGAGCTGTTTTTT. Full variable domain (rest looked up from reference TRBV5-1 and TRBJ2-2): KAGVTQTPRYLIKTRGQQVTLSCSPISGHRSVSWYQQTPGQGLQFLFEYFSETQRNKGNFPGRFSGRQFSNSRSEMNVSTLELGDSALYLCASSLEPREGPGTGGELFFGEGSRLTVL.

This clone was observed once. The chain has TRBV6-5 and TRBJ2-4; maybe TRBD2 (6 bases). Trimming removed 0 bases from V and 8 bases from J, with 11 bases in between. The CDR3 runs to 14 residues. Germline CDR1 MNHEY, CDR2 SVGAGI. The CDR3 spells CASSYSGGRDIQYF. The CDR3 DNA reads TGTGCCAGCAGTTACTCGGGAGGAAGGGACATTCAGTACTTC.

The CDR3 region has the DNA TGTGCCAGCAGCTTTGCGGGAGGGGACGAGCAGTACTTC. This encodes CASSFAGGDEQYF. V and J are TRBV11-3 and TRBJ2-7, with 9 bases matching TRBD2. This CDR3 has 13 residues. The V gene end was trimmed by 3 bases and the J gene end by 5 bases; junction bases not matched to a gene: 2. Germline lookup yields CDR1 SGHNT and CDR2 YENEEA.

The chain links TRBV4-3 to TRBJ2-7; 11 bases fit TRBD2. V dropped 0 bases and J dropped 6; count of bases not matched to a gene: 4. The germline CDR1 and CDR2 sequences are LGHNA and YSLEER. The length of the CDR3 is 15 residues. CDR3 sequence reads: CASSQELAGVGEQYF. In DNA, the CDR3 is TGCGCCAGCAGCCAAGAACTAGCGGGAGTGGGCGAGCAGTACTTC.

This chain connects TRBV21-1 to TRBJ1-2; the table's D call of TRBD1 was not tested on the DNA. TRBV21-1 is flagged as a pseudogene. The CDR3 is 12 amino acids. The CDR3 loop reads CASLYRKYGYTF. In DNA form, the CDR3 reads TGTGCCAGCCTGTACAGGAAATATGGCTACACCTTC.

V and J are TRBV18 and TRBJ1-4; D gene ambiguous. Germline V lookup: CDR1 KGHSH, CDR2 LQKENI. V was pared by 5 bases and J by 8 bases, with 18 bases between. The CDR3 is 15 amino acids. Here the CDR3 reads CASSTQERSREKLFF. In DNA, the CDR3 is TGTGCCAGCTCAACCCAGGAGCGGTCCCGAGAAAAACTGTTTTTT.

This chain joins TRBV27 and TRBJ2-1, with 10 bases aligning to TRBD2. The CDR3 extends over 15 amino acids. V gave up 7 bases and J gave up 6 bases; unmatched junction bases: 9. Germline V gene lookup returns CDR1 MNHEY and CDR2 SMNVEV (reference sequence). The CDR3 sequence is CASTSGASGSNEQFF. Written as DNA, the CDR3 is TGTGCCAGCACCTCTGGGGCTAGCGGGAGCAATGAGCAGTTCTTC.

The chain uses TRBV11-1 and TRBJ2-2; D is unclear. Per germline, CDR1 SGHAT and CDR2 FQDESV (reference sequence). The CDR3 covers 15 residues. V was shortened by 3 bases and J by 0 bases, with 8 bases between the two germline ends. CDR3 in amino acids: CASSFGVANTGELFF. DNA for the CDR3: TGTGCCAGCAGCTTCGGAGTTGCGAACACCGGGGAGCTGTTTTTT.

The rearrangement uses TRBV19 and TRBJ1-4; perhaps TRBD1 as D (6 bases). Trimming removed 2 bases at V and 4 bases at J, with 8 bases between. This CDR3 is 14 amino acids long. Germline V CDR1 and CDR2: LNHDA, SQIVND (reference sequence). CDR3 sequence reads: CASSIRTVNEKLFF. DNA of the CDR3: TGTGCCAGTAGTATAAGGACAGTTAATGAAAAACTGTTTTTT.

The genes are TRBV6-1 and TRBJ1-2; D uncertain. CDR3 size: 15 residues. Trimming removed 0 bases at V and 3 bases at J, with 11 bases between. Germline V CDR1 and CDR2: MNHNS, SASEGT. Here the CDR3 DNA reads TGTGCCAGCAGTGAAGCGCGGGTCCCTCACTATGGCTACACCTTC. Residues: CASSEARVPHYGYTF.

This clone was seen more than once but under ten times. The rearrangement joins TRBV24-1 to TRBJ2-2; perhaps TRBD2 as D (5 bases). Germline V gene lookup returns CDR1 KGHDR and CDR2 SFDVKD. Trimming took 3 bases from V and 7 from J, leaving 11 bases between them. This CDR3 spans 14 amino acids. The CDR3 reads CATSDPGYNGELFF. Written as DNA, the CDR3 is TGTGCCACCAGTGATCCGGGATACAACGGGGAGCTGTTTTTT.

J is TRBJ1-1 and V is TRBV5-1; TRBD1 agrees at 9 bases. The trim removed 3 bases at V and 6 bases at J, leaving 9 bases unmatched. Germline-derived CDR1 and CDR2 are SGHRS and YFSETQ. The CDR3 covers 15 residues. CDR3 in amino acids: CASSSGQGPSAEAFF. Written as DNA, the CDR3 is TGCGCCAGCAGCTCGGGACAGGGACCGTCCGCTGAAGCTTTCTTT.

The V call is TRBV10-3, the J call TRBJ2-6, with TRBD2 as a possible D gene (6 bases). Trimming removed 8 bases at V and 6 bases at J, with 14 bases between. The CDR3 extends over 14 amino acids. The germline CDR1 and CDR2 sequences are ENHRY and SYGVKD. CDR3 sequence: CAIGGSLEANVLTF. The CDR3 DNA reads TGTGCCATCGGAGGGTCTCTGGAGGCCAACGTCCTGACTTTC.

There are a few counts of this clone. V is TRBV11-2 and J is TRBJ2-2; 7 positions agree with TRBD2. Per germline, CDR1 SGHAT and CDR2 FQNNGV. The CDR3 totals 14 residues. V was clipped by 0 bases and J by 7 bases; unmatched bases: 2. CDR3 amino acids: CASSLDRGDGELFF. CDR3 DNA sequence: TGTGCCAGCAGCTTAGATCGGGGGGACGGGGAGCTGTTTTTT.

This clone was seen once. The chain links TRBV6-6 to TRBJ1-6; no reliable D call. CDR1 MNHNY and CDR2 SVGAGI come from the germline V gene (reference sequence). Trimming stripped 9 bases from V and 1 base from J, with 10 bases between. The CDR3 is 14 amino acids. The CDR3 DNA is TGTGCCAGTTTGGAGGGATCCTATAATTCACCCCTCCACTTT. The encoded protein is CASLEGSYNSPLHF.

This clone has only one observation. The same CDR3 is also encoded by other DNA sequences in this sample. The chain joins TRBV18 to TRBJ2-3, with 11 bases lining up with TRBD2. The V gene end was trimmed by 3 bases and the J gene end by 0 bases; junction bases not matched to a gene: 2. This CDR3 contains 16 residues. CDR1 KGHSH and CDR2 LQKENI come from the germline V gene. CDR3 sequence reads: CASSPLAGGSTDTQYF. In DNA, the CDR3 is TGTGCCAGCTCACCCTTAGCGGGGGGGAGCACAGATACGCAGTATTTT.

The rearrangement uses TRBV5-1 and TRBJ1-2; 8 bases are a match to TRBD1. Germline V gene lookup returns CDR1 SGHRS and CDR2 YFSETQ. CDR3 length equals 14 residues. The junction had 7 bases not matched to a gene; V was cut back by 5 bases and J by 4 bases. In DNA form, the CDR3 reads TGCGCCAGCAGTTCCGGGACAGGTGGCTATGGCTACACCTTC. Its translation: CASSSGTGGYGYTF. The variable domain in full, with the rest retrieved from reference TRBV5-1 and TRBJ1-2, is KAGVTQTPRYLIKTRGQQVTLSCSPISGHRSVSWYQQTPGQGLQFLFEYFSETQRNKGNFPGRFSGRQFSNSRSEMNVSTLELGDSALYLCASSSGTGGYGYTFGSGTRLTVV.

CDR3 DNA sequence: TGCAGCGCAAAACGGACAGGTGGGGGGCGATACCAAGAGACCCAGTACTTC. Translation: CSAKRTGGGRYQETQYF. The chain is built from TRBV29-1 and TRBJ2-5; a possible D gene is TRBD1 (7 bases). Germline V CDR1 and CDR2: SQVTM, ANQGSEA. This CDR3 is built from 17 residues. Trimming took 7 bases from V and 0 from J, leaving 24 bases between them. Full variable domain (remainder filled in from reference TRBV29-1 and TRBJ2-5): SAVISQKPSRDICQRGTSLTIQCQVDSQVTMMFWYRQQPGQSLTLIATANQGSEATYESGFVIDKFPISRPNLTFSTLTVSNMSPEDSSIYLCSAKRTGGGRYQETQYFGPGTRLLVL.

As concerns this clone: Other DNA sequences from this sample encode an identical CDR3 as well. This chain links TRBV6-6 with TRBJ1-1; TRBD1 agrees at 8 bases. V lost 4 bases and J lost 3; bases outside the gene matches: 4. Germline CDR1 is MNHNY and CDR2 is SVGAGI (reference sequence). This CDR3 contains 14 residues. CDR3 in amino acids: CASSSQGEDTEAFF. DNA for the CDR3: TGTGCCAGCAGTTCACAGGGGGAAGACACTGAAGCTTTCTTT.